This T cell receptor beta chain was sequenced for a study of blood T cell repertoires in COVID-19. The CDR3 loop spans 15 amino acids. The ends lost 4 bases at V and 1 base at J; junction bases unmatched: 1. CDR1 is SGHVS, CDR2 FQNEAQ, per germline. Some clones are missing from TCRdb's copy, which holds only in-frame ones; the method was immunoSEQ multiplex PCR. The sample comprises 100,000 or so clones, approximately 93% of which are singletons, and 0.97% rests with the top ten. Specimen: peripheral blood. The chain carries TRBV7-8 and TRBJ2-3, with 11 bases fitting TRBD2. The receptor comes from a man aged 55 to 70 with acute or convalescent COVID-19. This CDR3 reads CASSSGLAGTDTQYF. The CDR3 bases are TGTGCCAGCAGCTCGGGACTAGCGGGCACAGATACGCAGTATTTT.